This T cell receptor (beta chain) originates from a study of Ad26.COV2.S vaccination and SARS-CoV-2 variants. Study details: Intramuscularly, Ad26.COV2.S was given either once or twice, 56 days apart. Findings and caveats of the study: Measures of TCR breadth and depth may have fallen short of total T cell responses.

Comments on this clone: Its antigen is undetermined.

Some clones are missing from TCRdb's copy, which holds only in-frame ones; the method was immunoSEQ multiplex PCR. This sample carries roughly 320,000 clones, around nine tenths of them seen once, and the ten largest clones take around 3.5%. The treatment was: roughly 18 received Ad26.COV2.S at low or high dose, single or two shots; about 5 received placebo; per-sample allocation not given. Sampling occurred on day 63 after the first vaccine or placebo injection. An adult of 18-55 years in Boston served as donor. The V end was cut by 0 bases, the J end by 7 bases, with 10 bases between. This CDR3 contains 13 residues. Per germline, CDR1 SGHNT and CDR2 YYREEE (reference sequence).

The origin of this receptor is a person aged 18-60 years who received the Ad26.COV2.S COVID-19 vaccine or a placebo. The rearrangement joins TRBV5-4 to TRBJ2-5; either TRBD1 or TRBD2 may fit D (5 bases each). This specimen consisted of peripheral blood, obtained in a trial of Ad26.COV2.S vaccine versus placebo. In DNA form, the CDR3 reads TGTGCCAGCAGCTTGGGAGGGGCTGGGACCCAGTACTTC. Translated, it gives CASSLGGAGTQYF.